This T cell receptor (beta chain) was identified in a study of STAT5B mutations in CD4+ large granular lymphocyte leukemia. The study's findings and limits: No patients shared main leukemic clonotypes, though 25% to 30% appeared at low frequency elsewhere. Data were not HLA-matched across samples.

Germline V lookup: CDR1 LNHDA, CDR2 SQIVND (reference sequence). Trimming took off 7 bases at V and 7 bases at J, with 17 bases between the two ends. The CDR3 spans 15 residues. Points on this clone: Its antigen is unidentified.

Sequencing was at survey level. In the authors' methods: Lowest detectable productive clonotype frequency was 2.59 x 10-5. The data were produced by immunoSEQ multiplex PCR, yet TCRdb's version contains in-frame clones alone and is incomplete. V and J calls and clone size follow that table, whereas D and trimming were derived from the DNA. This table holds about 33,000 clones, approximately 81% found once. This chain uses TRBV19 with TRBJ1-6; D perhaps matches TRBD1 (5 bases). The receptor was derived from a human donor in good health. Specimen: CD4+ T cells from blood buffy coats. The CDR3 sequence: CASKAVDGGNSPLHF. DNA for the CDR3: TGTGCCAGTAAGGCTGTTGACGGGGGGAATTCACCCCTCCACTTT.